The entry below gives a single TCR beta chain sequence along with its context. Its cognate antigen is unknown. The sample is drawn from a study of shared clonotypes between healthy human individuals. Overall study findings and caveats: Among the subsets, naive ones generally showed larger estimated richness than memory ones. Incompleteness in sorted-subset sequencing, despite large depth, was shown by rarefaction.

V was trimmed by 3 bases and J by 8 bases, leaving 18 bases between them. The CDR3 totals 15 residues. CDR1 is SGHRS and CDR2 is YFSETQ in the germline V gene. Assay: immunoSEQ multiplex PCR; the TCRdb copy retains only in-frame clones and omits some. The sample includes 600,000 to 750,000 clones, about two thirds of them seen just once. The source material was memory CD4+ T cells sorted from blood. The subset: CD45RA-negative fraction. The receptor comes from a woman aged 30 to 39 in good health. J is TRBJ2-1 and V is TRBV5-1; D possibly corresponds to TRBD1 (5 bases). CDR3 sequence reads: CASSSTGPGRDEQFF. For the CDR3, the DNA is TGCGCCAGCAGCTCGACTGGGCCAGGCAGGGATGAGCAGTTCTTC.